This T cell receptor (beta chain) was documented in a study of cytomegalovirus exposure and HLA in healthy donors (dated by TCRdb to about 2017). At the level of the whole study: The roughly 650 repertoires of the first cohort and the 95 to 150 validation repertoires were produced on the same platform, according to a later analysis. The study was designed to test whether signatures of past pathogen exposure could be identified by cataloging public T cell receptors. Besides the first cohort of 500 to 700 subjects, a separate validation cohort made up of roughly 130 different subjects was used. To predict cytomegalovirus infection status, the study combined high-throughput TCR immunosequencing, statistical association of individual TCRs with disease status, and machine learning.

Separate from the approximately 670-subject first cohort, the validation cohort of some 130 subjects was the group to which the donors belonged. Points on this clone: This clone's antigen is unknown. No per-base quality is available; no much larger clone lies one base away.

General findings and caveats noted by the study authors: The authors suggested that the approach could potentially be extended to other disease states and immunological phenotypes. Cytomegalovirus status was reported to be diagnosed by the classifier with high specificity and sensitivity in both the original and validation cohorts. In a later analysis, TCRs clustered in the first cohort were found to also tend to co-occur in the 130 or so validation repertoires, with 90% to 95% of cluster scores above 0. In the study, roughly 160 TCR beta chains were listed as associated with cytomegalovirus. A few of the identified cytomegalovirus-associated TCR beta chains were confirmed in vitro to be specific for cytomegalovirus antigens. A later analysis had no HLA typing for the validation cohort, so co-occurrence there was scored across all 130 or so repertoires. Across donors, most TCR sequences were observed very rarely, whereas some public TCRs were present in many individuals.

Libraries were made using the immunoSEQ multiplex PCR assay. As for the original processing: To diagnose cytomegalovirus status from the catalog of TCR beta chain sequences, a statistical classification framework was built. TCRdb re-hosts the immuneACCESS table, in-frame sequences only. Its copies lack some clones; in the studies checked, an unresolved V gene accounts for under half of them, and the cause for the rest is not known. That table gives V, J and clone size, and the DNA gave D and trimming. The sample table lists roughly 300,000 clones, 86% of them with a count of one. 0.84% of the sample lies in the top ten. CDR1 and CDR2, looked up from the germline V gene, are SGDLS and YYNGEE. The CDR3 has 17 amino acids, counting the end cysteine and phenylalanine. Only the CDR3 part of the read is kept: 51 bases, read in frame from the first base. V lost 4 bases and J lost 3 bases; the stretch between them is 20 bases long.

The rearranged chain carries TRBV9 and TRBJ2-1; a weak D assignment points to TRBD2 (6 bases agree). This TCR came from a woman between 18 and 29 years old in good health and CMV-seronegative. What was sequenced was PBMCs. The CDR3: CASSPGTSPRFYNEQFF. The DNA is TGTGCCAGCAGCCCCGGTACTAGCCCAAGGTTCTACAATGAGCAGTTCTTC.